The 30 T cell receptor beta chains given below trace back to one sample, sequenced in a study of T cells in Graves' hyperthyroidism and ophthalmopathy. Researchers took RNA transcripts and amplified the TCR beta CDR3 regions from them. First-round RT-PCR of the TCR CDR3 relied on the HTBI primer set. TCRdb analysed the multiplex PCR reads with MiXCR anew, one entry per CDR3 protein. The table shows fewer than 650,000 distinct CDR3 sequences, with approximately 49% occurring only once. The sample was peripheral blood or thyroid tissue (not recorded which). These TCRs come from an adult woman with Graves' disease, either hyperthyroidism or ophthalmopathy (not recorded which).

The chain has TRBV15 and TRBJ2-7; no firm D call. Trimming pared 5 bases from V and 2 bases from J, leaving 16 bases between. There are 15 residues in the CDR3. Germline CDR1 is LNHNV and CDR2 is YYDKDF (reference sequence). The CDR3 spells CATSVGKGNTYEQYF. The CDR3 DNA follows: TGTGCCACCAGCGTGGGGAAGGGAAACACCTACGAGCAGTACTTC.

The chain recombines TRBV2 with TRBJ2-6; either TRBD1 or TRBD2 may fit D (5 bases each). Trimming took off 3 bases at V and 0 bases at J, with 6 bases between the two ends. The germline V gene encodes CDR1 SNHLY and CDR2 FYNNEI. The length of the CDR3 is 15 residues. CDR3 region: CASSDGTSGANVLTF. DNA of the CDR3: TGTGCCAGCAGTGACGGGACCTCTGGGGCCAACGTCCTGACTTTC. Full variable domain (remainder filled in from reference TRBV2 and TRBJ2-6): EPEVTQTPSHQVTQMGQEVILRCVPISNHLYFYWYRQILGQKVEFLVSFYNNEISEKSEIFDDQFSVERPDGSNFTLKIRSTKLEDSAMYFCASSDGTSGANVLTFGAGSRLTVL.

V usage is TRBV20-1 and J usage is TRBJ2-7; D may be TRBD1 (5 bases). V lost 6 bases, J lost 5 bases, and 8 bases lay in between. The CDR3 length is 10 residues. Germline loops: CDR1 DFQATT, CDR2 SNEGSKA (reference sequence). As DNA, the CDR3 is TGCAGTGCCCTGGGGCACGAGCAGTACTTC. Protein sequence: CSALGHEQYF.

The chain recombines TRBV6-1 with TRBJ1-5; D ambiguous. V was clipped by 1 base and J by 6 bases, with 10 bases between them. The CDR3 covers 14 residues. Germline V CDR1 and CDR2: MNHNS, SASEGT. For the CDR3, the DNA is TGTGCCAGCAGTGAAGGGTACTTCCGTCAGCCCCAGCATTTT. Its protein is CASSEGYFRQPQHF.

Many counts were recorded for this clonotype. In nucleotides, the CDR3 is TGCAGTGCTAGAGTGGGGGGGCGGGATGGCTACACCTTC. Translation: CSARVGGRDGYTF. The chain links TRBV20-1 to TRBJ1-2, with D perhaps matching TRBD1 (6 bases). V lost 1 base and J lost 6, with 12 bases in between. Germline lookup yields CDR1 DFQATT and CDR2 SNEGSKA (reference sequence). CDR3 length equals 13 residues.

In its sample, this clonotype was seen many times. The chain uses TRBV5-1 and TRBJ1-1; D gene uncertain. Per the germline V gene, CDR1 is SGHRS and CDR2 is YFSETQ. The germline V and J ends were trimmed by 0 bases and 1 base, with 7 bases remaining between them. The CDR3 is 14 residues long. CDR3 DNA: TGCGCCAGCAGCTTGGGTGGACGGAACACTGAAGCTTTCTTT. It is translated as CASSLGGRNTEAFF.

Notes on this clonotype: The conserved phenylalanine or tryptophan is not found at the CDR3 terminus, so this likely reflects a read error. The DNA is omitted, as the CDR3 cannot be located on it reliably, and the CDR3 follows TCRdb's listing. The CDR3 sequence: CASSPRDSDYGYTFGS. The V call is TRBV7-8, the J call TRBJ2-5; the D call of TRBD1 is as the table states it, not checked on the DNA. The germline CDR1 and CDR2 sequences are SGHVS and FQNEAQ. The CDR3 contains 16 residues when both ends are counted.

This chain connects TRBV7-2 to TRBJ2-5; 11 positions match TRBD2. This CDR3 contains 14 residues. Germline V gives CDR1 SGHTA, CDR2 FQGNSA. J was trimmed by 5 bases and V by 8 bases; bases with no gene match: 7. The DNA for the CDR3 is TGTGCCAGCGGGTTAGCGGGGGGGTTGGAGACCCAGTACTTC. This encodes CASGLAGGLETQYF.

This chain uses TRBV20-1 with TRBJ1-1; perhaps TRBD1 as D (6 bases). Per germline, CDR1 DFQATT and CDR2 SNEGSKA (reference sequence). This CDR3 has 14 amino acids. CDR3 in amino acids: CICSGGAGNTEAFF. CDR3 nucleotides: TGCATTTGTAGCGGGGGCGCGGGTAACACTGAAGCTTTCTTT.

There are many counts of this clonotype. The rearrangement uses TRBV12-3 or TRBV12-4 and TRBJ1-5, with D possibly matching TRBD1 (6 bases). This CDR3 spans 16 amino acids. V shed 6 bases and J shed 2 bases, with 17 bases lying between them. CDR3 region: CASSPTGPGGNQPQHF. The CDR3 DNA follows: TGTGCCAGCAGCCCAACAGGGCCCGGGGGCAATCAGCCCCAGCATTTT.

There are many counts of this clonotype. The rearrangement joins TRBV6-6 to TRBJ1-1, with 9 bases fitting TRBD1. The germline CDR1 and CDR2 sequences are MNHNY and SVGAGI (reference sequence). V gave up 2 bases and J gave up 2 bases; unmatched junction bases: 3. The CDR3 length is 15 residues. The CDR3 region has the DNA TGTGCCAGCAGTTACACGGGACAGGGTAACACTGAAGCTTTCTTT. It specifies CASSYTGQGNTEAFF.

This clonotype was counted at least ten times. The rearrangement joins TRBV20-1 to TRBJ2-5; the D gene is possibly TRBD2 (6 bases). Germline-derived CDR1 and CDR2 are DFQATT and SNEGSKA (reference sequence). The CDR3 consists of 14 residues. The V end was cut by 5 bases, the J end by 4 bases, with 17 bases between. The DNA of the CDR3 is TGCAGTGCTGGAGGGGACCGCCATCCAGAGACCCAGTACTTC. Its protein is CSAGGDRHPETQYF.

CDR3 sequence reads: CASSMSRVWGNTIYF. The CDR3 nucleotides are TGTGCCAGTAGTATGAGCCGAGTGTGGGGAAACACCATATATTTT. This chain links TRBV19 with TRBJ1-3; no reliable D call. The CDR3 runs 15 residues. Germline V gives CDR1 LNHDA, CDR2 SQIVND (reference sequence). Trimming shortened V by 3 bases and J by 4 bases, and 13 bases separated the two germline ends.

The sample holds many counts of this clonotype. V is TRBV7-2 and J is TRBJ1-3; no clear D gene. There are 12 residues in the CDR3. Germline V gene data show CDR1 as SGHTA and CDR2 as FQGNSA. Trimming stripped 10 bases from V and 3 bases from J, with 10 bases between. This CDR3 is CATAQYGNTIYF. The DNA of the CDR3 is TGTGCCACGGCGCAATATGGAAACACCATATATTTT.

As DNA, the CDR3 is TGTGCCAGCAGTGGCTTACAGGGTTGGGAAAAACTGTTTTTT. This translates into CASSGLQGWEKLFF. The chain joins TRBV2 to TRBJ1-4, with D maybe TRBD1 (6 bases). This CDR3 contains 14 residues. Germline-derived CDR1 and CDR2 are SNHLY and FYNNEI. V was trimmed by 4 bases and J by 8 bases, leaving 14 bases between them.

The rearrangement links TRBV5-1 to TRBJ1-5; 8 nucleotides line up with TRBD1. The germline gives CDR1 SGHRS, CDR2 YFSETQ. The CDR3 sequence is 14 residues long. Unmatched junction bases numbered 6, after V lost 8 bases and J lost 2 bases. The chain's CDR3 is CASPTGEGNQPQHF. The CDR3 bases are TGCGCCAGTCCGACAGGGGAGGGCAATCAGCCCCAGCATTTT.

CDR3 sequence reads: CASSAGQYRPYEQYF. The CDR3, as DNA: TGTGCCAGCAGCGCGGGGCAGTACCGACCCTACGAGCAGTACTTC. V gene TRBV9 combines with J gene TRBJ2-7; D might be TRBD1 or TRBD2, each matching 5 bases. Germline V gives CDR1 SGDLS, CDR2 YYNGEE. The V end lost 3 bases, the J end lost 2 bases, and 15 bases lay between the germline ends. This CDR3 region has 15 residues.

The rearrangement uses TRBV29-1 and TRBJ1-1; D perhaps matches TRBD1 (5 bases). This CDR3 has 13 residues. Trimming left V 6 bases short and J 1 base short, with 12 bases between. CDR1 is SQVTM, CDR2 ANQGSEA, per germline. CDR3 coding DNA: TGCAGCGTAGCGGGGGGATCGAACACTGAAGCTTTCTTT. Translation: CSVAGGSNTEAFF.

The J gene is TRBJ1-5, the V gene TRBV7-2, with D tentatively TRBD1 (5 bases). CDR1 and CDR2 (germline): SGHTA, FQGNSA. The CDR3 extends over 13 amino acids. V was shortened by 0 bases and J by 8 bases, with 8 bases between the two germline ends. This chain's CDR3 is CASSLAWDEPQHF. The CDR3 DNA reads TGTGCCAGCAGCTTAGCCTGGGACGAGCCCCAGCATTTT.

A word on this clonotype: One end of the junction varies from germline; a read error may be responsible. This rearrangement joins TRBV10-2 to TRBJ2-7; maybe TRBD1 (5 bases). From germline, CDR1 is WSHSY and CDR2 SAAADI. The length of the CDR3 is 13 residues. DNA for the CDR3: TGTGCCAGCAGTTACACCGACAGATACGAGCAGTACTTC. This encodes CASSYTDRYEQYF.

This clonotype was counted only a few times. The gene calls are TRBV5-1 and TRBJ2-7, with 7 bases that match TRBD2. J lost 1 base, V lost 5 bases, and 0 bases had no gene match. Looked up from germline, CDR1 is SGHRS and CDR2 is YFSETQ. The CDR3 runs to 12 residues. The CDR3 is CASRRESYEQYF. The CDR3 DNA follows: TGCGCCAGCAGGCGGGAGTCCTACGAGCAGTACTTC.

This clonotype was recorded once. The chain couples TRBV7-2 to TRBJ2-7; 10 bases align to TRBD1. The CDR3 consists of 15 residues. Trimming cost V 4 bases and J 5 bases; bases outside gene matches: 8. The germline CDR1 and CDR2 sequences are SGHTA and FQGNSA. This CDR3 reads CASSSTGGEFHEQYF. The CDR3 nucleotides read TGTGCCAGCAGCTCGACAGGGGGCGAATTCCACGAGCAGTACTTC.

Turning to this clonotype: A read error may account for a junction end that differs from germline. V and J are TRBV7-7 and TRBJ1-6, with D perhaps TRBD1 (6 bases). Germline CDR1 and CDR2: SSHAT and FNYEAQ (reference sequence). The CDR3 spans 13 residues. For the CDR3, the DNA is TGTGCTAGCAGTTCAGGGGTGGGGCCACCCCTCCACTTT. Protein sequence: CASSSGVGPPLHF.

This clonotype was recorded only once. The CDR3 DNA is TGTGCCAGTAGGGATCCGACTGGGTATGGCTACACCTTC. The encoded protein is CASRDPTGYGYTF. The J gene is TRBJ1-2, the V gene TRBV19; D unresolved. The CDR3 length is 13 residues. Germline V gene data show CDR1 as LNHDA and CDR2 as SQIVND (reference sequence). V gave up 6 bases and J gave up 5 bases, with 13 bases separating them.

The chain has TRBV7-3 and TRBJ1-2; D is ambiguous. CDR3 length: 11 residues. Germline V gene data show CDR1 as SGHTA and CDR2 as FQGTGA. CDR3 residues: CARPLRFGYTF. CDR3 nucleotide sequence: TGTGCTAGACCGCTGCGGTTCGGCTACACCTTC.

The genes are TRBV20-1 and TRBJ2-5, with 7 bases aligning to TRBD1. Germline CDR1 reads DFQATT; CDR2 reads SNEGSKA (reference sequence). This CDR3 is built from 14 residues. After removal of 1 base from V and 9 bases from J, the junction contained 11 bases not matched to a gene. The CDR3 sequence is CSARVTGSGQPQYF. CDR3 coding DNA: TGCAGTGCTAGAGTGACAGGGTCGGGCCAGCCCCAGTACTTC.

Ten or more counts support this clonotype. The chain combines TRBV6-5 with TRBJ1-2, with 9 bases identical to TRBD1. This CDR3 is built from 14 residues. Germline loops: CDR1 MNHEY, CDR2 SVGAGI. Trimming cost V 7 bases and J 7 bases; bases outside gene matches: 10. CDR3 amino acids: CASNDHRGQGGYTF. The CDR3 DNA follows: TGTGCCAGCAACGACCACCGGGGACAGGGTGGCTACACCTTC.

In this sample, this clonotype turned up a few times. The CDR3 here is CASTPGGGPLTEQYF. In DNA, the CDR3 is TGTGCCAGCACGCCAGGAGGGGGGCCCCTTACCGAGCAGTACTTC. This sequence joins TRBV6-5 and TRBJ2-7; tentatively, D is TRBD1 or TRBD2 (6 bases each). V shed 7 bases and J shed 6 bases, with 22 bases lying between them. CDR3 length: 15 residues. Germline CDR1 reads MNHEY; CDR2 reads SVGAGI.

The chain links TRBV10-3 to TRBJ2-6; unclear D gene. The CDR3 contains 17 residues. Germline-derived CDR1 and CDR2 are ENHRY and SYGVKD. The ends were cut back, 0 bases at V and 0 bases at J, with 9 bases in the middle. The DNA of the CDR3 is TGTGCCATCAGTGAGTCGACCGGTCTCTCTGGGGCCAACGTCCTGACTTTC. The encoded protein is CAISESTGLSGANVLTF.

The J gene is TRBJ2-7, the V gene TRBV18, with D possibly being TRBD1 (6 bases). Germline V lookup: CDR1 KGHSH, CDR2 LQKENI. The CDR3 runs to 14 residues. The germline V and J ends were trimmed by 6 bases and 2 bases, with 14 bases remaining between them. CDR3 sequence (DNA): TGTGCCAGCTCCCCCGACAGGTTTACCTACGAGCAGTACTTC. This encodes CASSPDRFTYEQYF.